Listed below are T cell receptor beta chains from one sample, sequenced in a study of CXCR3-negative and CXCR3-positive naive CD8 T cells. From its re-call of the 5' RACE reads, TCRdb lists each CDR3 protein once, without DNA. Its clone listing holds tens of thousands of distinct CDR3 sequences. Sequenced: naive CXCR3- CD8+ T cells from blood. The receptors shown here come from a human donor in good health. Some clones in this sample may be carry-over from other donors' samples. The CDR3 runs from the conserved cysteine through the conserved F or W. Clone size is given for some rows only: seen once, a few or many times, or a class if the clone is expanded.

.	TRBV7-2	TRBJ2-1	CASSLASARAINEQFF
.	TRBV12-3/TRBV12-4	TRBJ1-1	CASSMVYEAFF
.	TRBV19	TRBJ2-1	CASSPPGVITDRFF
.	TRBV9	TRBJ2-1	CASSAGLNSYNEQFF
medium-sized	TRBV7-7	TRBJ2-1	CASSLEAGALKEQFF
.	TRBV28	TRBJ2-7	CASSPPVQFYEQYF
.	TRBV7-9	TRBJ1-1	CASSSLYAGRGNTEAFF
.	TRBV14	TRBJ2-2	CASSQSVGELFF
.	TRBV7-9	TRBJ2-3	CASSLTGYETDTQYF
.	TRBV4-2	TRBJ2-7	CASSQGALGPYEQYF
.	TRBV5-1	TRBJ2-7	CASTISAAPGYEQYF
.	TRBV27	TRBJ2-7	CASSFRGLWNEQYF
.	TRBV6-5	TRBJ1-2	CASSPYGDRFGYTF
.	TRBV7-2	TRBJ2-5	CASSLAGHETQYF
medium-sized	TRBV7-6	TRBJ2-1	CASSLAQGANEQFF
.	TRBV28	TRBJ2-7	CASSFGRGNSEQYF
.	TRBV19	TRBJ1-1	CASTLRDSHTEAFF
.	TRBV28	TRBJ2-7	CASTDPRPNEQYF
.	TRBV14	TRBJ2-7	CASSRDRGLYEQYF
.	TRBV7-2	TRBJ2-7	CASSQPTGEPYEQYF
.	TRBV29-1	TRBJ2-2	CSGGQGDGELFF
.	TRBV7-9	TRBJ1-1	CASSLYKLGNTEAFF
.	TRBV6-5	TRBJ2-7	CASSQAEGTYEQYF
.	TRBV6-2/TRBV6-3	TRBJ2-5	CASSQTGSQETQYF
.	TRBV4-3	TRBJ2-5	CASSRTTRQYQETQYF
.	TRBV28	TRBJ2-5	CASSLSGAGGRAQYF
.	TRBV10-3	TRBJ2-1	CAISDSGLAGVYEQFF
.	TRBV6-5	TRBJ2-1	CASSFLDYNNEQFF
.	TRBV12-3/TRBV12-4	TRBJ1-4	CATTIGDHEKLFF
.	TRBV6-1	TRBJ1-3	CASSEVGGSGNTIYF
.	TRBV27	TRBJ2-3	CASSEGTSGAISTDTQYF
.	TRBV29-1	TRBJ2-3	CSAFAETDTQYF
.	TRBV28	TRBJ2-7	CASSLWRVSSYEQYF
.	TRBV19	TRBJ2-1	CASSIGGHKQFF
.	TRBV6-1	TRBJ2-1	CASSDREGPGSNEQFF
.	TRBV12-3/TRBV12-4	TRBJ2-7	CASSLTLEQYF
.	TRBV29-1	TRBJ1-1	CSVTQGHTNTEAFF
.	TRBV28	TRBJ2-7	CASSLGSGQGYEQYF
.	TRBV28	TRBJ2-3	CASSLLTSVPTDTQYF
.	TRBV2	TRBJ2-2	CAGRGLGELFF
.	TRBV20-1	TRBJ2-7	CSARTRLAGETYEQYF
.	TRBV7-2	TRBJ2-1	CAITEVINNEQFF
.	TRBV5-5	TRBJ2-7	CASSAQGASYEQYF
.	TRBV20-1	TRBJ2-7	CSARRQGTYEQYF
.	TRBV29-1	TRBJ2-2	CSAAEQNTGELFF
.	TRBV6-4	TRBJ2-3	CASSDSIRGGDTQYF
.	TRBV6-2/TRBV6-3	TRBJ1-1	CASSYSGDRGLNTEAFF
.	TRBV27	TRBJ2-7	CASSSTLHEQYF
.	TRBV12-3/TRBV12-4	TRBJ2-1	CASSSGTGVDNEQFF
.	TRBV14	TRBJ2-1	CASSHEALQQFF
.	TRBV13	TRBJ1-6	CASSLRGSSYNSPLHF
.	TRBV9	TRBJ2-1	CASSVAISSYNEQFF
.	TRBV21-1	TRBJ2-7	CASSRDTRVSSYEQYF
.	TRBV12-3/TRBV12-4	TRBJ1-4	CASTLRGGEADEKLFF
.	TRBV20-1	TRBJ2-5	CSARAGDSQETQYF
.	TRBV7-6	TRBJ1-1	CASSSSRGGIEAFF
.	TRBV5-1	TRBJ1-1	CASSPRQGATEAFF
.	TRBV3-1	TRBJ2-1	CASSPASGGLLYNEQFF
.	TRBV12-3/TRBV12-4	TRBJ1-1	CASSPRFWGGNTEAFF
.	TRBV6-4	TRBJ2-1	CASSDSSGGGNEQFF